The 10 T cell receptor beta chains reported below all come from one sample, sequenced in a study of cytomegalovirus exposure and HLA in healthy donors. Sequenced by immunoSEQ multiplex PCR; TCRdb stores in-frame clones only, minus some. The profile shows more than 200,000 clones, roughly 87% of them singletons. Sample: PBMCs. All receptors derive from a woman aged 25 to 39 in good health and CMV-seronegative.

Here the CDR3 reads CASSLDRAGYYEQYF. CDR3 in DNA: TGTGCCAGCAGCTTAGACAGGGCGGGCTACTACGAGCAGTACTTC. This sequence joins TRBV7-3 and TRBJ2-7; TRBD1 agrees at 7 bases. With V trimmed by 2 bases and J by 3 bases, 7 bases remained unmatched. Germline V gives CDR1 SGHTA, CDR2 FQGTGA. This CDR3 is built from 15 residues. Full variable domain (outside the CDR3, taken from reference TRBV7-3 and TRBJ2-7): GAGVSQTPSNKVTEKGKYVELRCDPISGHTALYWYRQSLGQGPEFLIYFQGTGAADDSGLPNDRFFAVRPEGSVSTLKIQRTERGDSAVYLCASSLDRAGYYEQYFGPGTRLTVT.

Note on this clone: Other DNA variants within this sample encode the same CDR3. This chain connects TRBV9 to TRBJ2-7, with 7 bases identical to TRBD1. V lost 0 bases, J lost 4 bases, and 4 bases stayed unmatched. CDR1 and CDR2 from the germline V gene are SGDLS and YYNGEE. The CDR3 is 14 residues long. This chain's CDR3 is CASSVGGGTYEQYF. For the CDR3, the DNA is TGTGCCAGCAGCGTAGGAGGGGGCACGTACGAGCAGTACTTC.

This clone was recorded a few times. V usage is TRBV19 and J usage is TRBJ2-3, with D uncertain. This CDR3 region has 15 residues. Trimming cost V 3 bases and J 1 base, with 11 bases left between them. The V gene's germline CDR1 is LNHDA and CDR2 SQIVND (reference sequence). This CDR3 reads CASSIGTSRTDTQYF. The DNA of the CDR3 is TGTGCCAGTAGTATTGGAACCTCCCGCACAGATACGCAGTATTTT.

J is TRBJ2-7 and V is TRBV18, with D tentatively TRBD1 (5 bases). Trimming shortened V by 2 bases and J by 3 bases, and 11 bases separated the two germline ends. The CDR3 covers 14 residues. The germline gives CDR1 KGHSH, CDR2 LQKENI. CDR3 in DNA: TGTGCCAGCTCACCAAAACAGGCCAGCTACGAGCAGTACTTC. It yields the protein CASSPKQASYEQYF.

The V call is TRBV7-9, the J call TRBJ2-3; 10 bases align to TRBD1. Germline CDR1 SEHNR, CDR2 FQNEAQ (reference sequence). The CDR3 is made up of 18 amino acids. V trimming: 7 bases; J trimming: 5 bases; junction bases outside the gene matches: 18. The CDR3 DNA follows: TGTGCCAGCACCGAGGTCCGGGACAGGGGTCAAGCAAGAGATACGCAGTATTTT. Encoded protein: CASTEVRDRGQARDTQYF.

The rearrangement uses TRBV28 and TRBJ2-7; 8 nucleotides align to TRBD1. Trimming cost V 6 bases and J 3 bases; bases outside gene matches: 7. The CDR3 runs to 14 residues. The germline CDR1 and CDR2 sequences are MDHEN and SYDVKM. CDR3 protein: CASSRGPGVYEQYF. For the CDR3, the DNA is TGTGCCAGCAGCAGGGGGCCAGGGGTCTACGAGCAGTACTTC.

This chain connects TRBV18 to TRBJ2-1; 9 nucleotides line up with TRBD2. V lost 0 bases and J lost 6; bases outside the gene matches: 18. The germline V gene encodes CDR1 KGHSH and CDR2 LQKENI. The CDR3 sequence is 20 residues long. CDR3 DNA sequence: TGTGCCAGCTCACCACCGGGACTAGCTTTCGCCGGTCGGGGATCCAATGAGCAGTTCTTC. Its translation: CASSPPGLAFAGRGSNEQFF. Full variable domain (remainder filled in from reference TRBV18 and TRBJ2-1): NAGVMQNPRHLVRRRGQEARLRCSPMKGHSHVYWYRQLPEEGLKFMVYLQKENIIDESGMPKERFSAEFPKEGPSILRIQQVVRGDSAAYFCASSPPGLAFAGRGSNEQFFGPGTRLTVL.

This clone was observed a handful of times. This rearrangement joins TRBV2 to TRBJ2-7; 9 positions match TRBD2. The germline gives CDR1 SNHLY, CDR2 FYNNEI. The ends lost 7 bases at V and 6 bases at J; junction bases unmatched: 10. This CDR3 comprises 14 residues. The CDR3 sequence is CASTGHLAGSEQYF. For the CDR3, the DNA is TGTGCCAGCACCGGTCACCTAGCGGGAAGCGAGCAGTACTTC.

This clone has only one observation. V and J are TRBV28 and TRBJ2-3; D may correspond to TRBD1 or TRBD2 (6 bases each). Germline CDR1 MDHEN, CDR2 SYDVKM. The CDR3 totals 15 residues. V was shortened by 6 bases and J by 3 bases, with 16 bases between the two germline ends. CDR3 loop: CASRFRGGRTDTQYF. DNA of the CDR3: TGTGCCAGCAGGTTCAGGGGAGGAAGGACAGATACGCAGTATTTT.

This clone was counted between two and nine times. The J gene is TRBJ1-2, the V gene TRBV5-5, with D possibly being TRBD1 (6 bases). Germline V CDR1 and CDR2: SGHKS, YYEKEE (reference sequence). Trimming took 4 bases from V and 5 from J, leaving 15 bases between them. The CDR3 length is 14 residues. In DNA form, the CDR3 reads TGTGCCAGCAGCGTCGCACAGGGTTCGTATGGCTACACCTTC. It encodes CASSVAQGSYGYTF.